The next 25 T cell receptor beta chains were all read from a single sample in a study of human T cells and chemical hapten exposure. TCRdb re-derived calls from the RACE reads in MiXCR, one entry per CDR3 protein. Found here are over 75,000 distinct CDR3 sequences, roughly a tenth of them singletons; the top ten hold roughly 1%. Time point of the sample: patch test 3, about 24 weeks after DPC sensitization. Treatment here: therapeutic diphenylcyclopropenone sensitization with weekly scalp DPC. The sample was whole blood, taken in connection with sensitization to the hapten diphenylcyclopropenone (DPC). All receptors derive from a woman aged 25 to 39 with alopecia areata. Some clones in this sample may be carry-over from other donors' samples.

At least ten counts were recorded for this clonotype. The chain carries TRBV18 and TRBJ2-7; D tentatively reads TRBD1 or TRBD2 (5 bases each). V lost 3 bases and J 2 bases, leaving 14 bases between the germline ends. CDR1 is KGHSH and CDR2 is LQKENI in the germline V gene. The CDR3 runs to 15 residues. CDR3 loop: CASSPTTQGAYEQYF. CDR3 in DNA: TGTGCCAGCTCACCGACGACGCAGGGAGCCTACGAGCAGTACTTC.

This clonotype was detected ten times or more. In nucleotides, the CDR3 is TGTGCCAGTAGCCTTGGTTTGGAGGGCCCCTACAATGAGCAGTTCTTC. Residues: CASSLGLEGPYNEQFF. V and J are TRBV19 and TRBJ2-1; tentative D call: TRBD2 (6 bases). Trimming cost V 6 bases and J 2 bases, with 17 bases left between them. CDR3 length equals 16 residues. CDR1 and CDR2 from the germline V gene are LNHDA and SQIVND (reference sequence).

This clonotype was seen many times. The CDR3 here is CSAKAQGDTEAFF. CDR3 nucleotide sequence: TGCAGCGCCAAGGCCCAGGGTGACACTGAAGCTTTCTTT. The rearrangement uses TRBV29-1 and TRBJ1-1; D is perhaps TRBD1 (5 bases). The CDR3 extends over 13 amino acids. V lost 7 bases and J 3 bases, leaving 15 bases between the germline ends. The germline V gene encodes CDR1 SQVTM and CDR2 ANQGSEA.

In its sample, this clonotype was seen many times. The chain employs TRBV7-4 and TRBJ2-5; TRBD2 might be the D (6 bases). Germline-derived CDR1 and CDR2 are SGHVT and SQSDAQ. This CDR3 is 13 amino acids long. Trimming cost V 6 bases and J 4 bases, with 12 bases left between them. CDR3 sequence reads: CASRLRGLETQYF. As DNA, the CDR3 is TGTGCCAGCAGGCTTCGGGGGTTAGAGACCCAGTACTTC.

The CDR3 loop is CASSYSIGVSGELFF. As DNA, the CDR3 is TGTGCCAGCAGTTACTCGATCGGGGTCAGCGGGGAGCTGTTTTTT. The chain joins TRBV6-2 or TRBV6-3 to TRBJ2-2, with D tentatively TRBD2 (5 bases). This CDR3 has 15 amino acids. Trimming took 0 bases from V and 7 from J, leaving 12 bases between them. Germline V gives CDR1 MNHEY, CDR2 SVGEGT.

The V gene is TRBV3-1, the J gene TRBJ2-5; D call uncertain. Per germline, CDR1 LGHDT and CDR2 YNNKEL (reference sequence). The CDR3 runs to 14 residues. V lost 4 bases and J lost 2, with 11 bases in between. CDR3 in amino acids: CASSPLSVQETQYF. The CDR3 coding sequence is TGTGCCAGCAGCCCCCTCAGCGTACAAGAGACCCAGTACTTC.

The chain links TRBV20-1 to TRBJ1-1; no firm D call. Germline V gene data show CDR1 as DFQATT and CDR2 as SNEGSKA (reference sequence). CDR3 length: 11 residues. The CDR3 sequence: CRATQYTEAFF. The CDR3 DNA reads as TGCAGGGCGACACAGTACACTGAAGCTTTCTTT.

This clonotype occurred many times. J is TRBJ2-6 and V is TRBV6-2 or TRBV6-3; weak D call: TRBD1 (5 bases). This CDR3 has 15 residues. Trimming took off 4 bases at V and 1 base at J, with 8 bases between the two ends. Looked up from germline, CDR1 is MNHEY and CDR2 is SVGEGT. For the CDR3, the DNA is TGTGCCAGCAGTTCCGACAGTTCTGGGGCCAACGTCCTGACTTTC. This sequence encodes CASSSDSSGANVLTF.

This chain links TRBV12-3 or TRBV12-4 with TRBJ2-1, with TRBD2 identical over 8 bases. This CDR3 has 14 residues. V trimming: 5 bases; J trimming: 7 bases; junction bases outside the gene matches: 7. CDR3 region: CASSRPGLVNEQFF. In nucleotides, the CDR3 is TGTGCCAGCAGTCGCCCGGGACTAGTAAATGAGCAGTTCTTC.

J is TRBJ2-5 and V is TRBV5-1, with a tentative D call TRBD1 (5 bases). Trimming left V 3 bases short and J 2 bases short, with 11 bases between. CDR3 length: 14 residues. The germline V gene encodes CDR1 SGHRS and CDR2 YFSETQ. The CDR3 coding sequence is TGCGCCAGCAGCTGGAACAGGAGACAAGAGACCCAGTACTTC. Protein product: CASSWNRRQETQYF.

This clonotype has only a few counts. This chain uses TRBV6-2 or TRBV6-3 with TRBJ2-1; unclear D gene. V was pared by 3 bases and J by 5 bases, with 8 bases between. The CDR3 has 13 amino acids. Germline CDR1 is MNHEY and CDR2 is SVGEGT. CDR3 region: CASSYAGDNEQFF. The CDR3 nucleotides are TGTGCCAGCAGTTATGCCGGCGACAATGAGCAGTTCTTC.

The gene calls are TRBV12-3 or TRBV12-4 and TRBJ2-7; no clear D. V lost 6 bases, J lost 5 bases, and 8 bases lay in between. This CDR3 contains 11 residues. CDR3 nucleotides: TGTGCCAGCAGCTATAGCCACGAGCAGTACTTC. As protein: CASSYSHEQYF.

This clonotype was seen many times. CDR3 residues: CASTFEVRAESNQPQHF. CDR3 nucleotide sequence: TGTGCCAGCACCTTCGAGGTTAGGGCGGAAAGCAATCAGCCCCAGCATTTT. The chain employs TRBV6-6 and TRBJ1-5; no firm D call. The CDR3 spans 17 residues. The ends were cut back, 7 bases at V and 1 base at J, with 20 bases in the middle. The germline gives CDR1 MNHNY, CDR2 SVGAGI (reference sequence).

This clonotype showed up many times. The chain couples TRBV28 to TRBJ1-2; D is unresolved. CDR1 is MDHEN and CDR2 is SYDVKM in the germline V gene. The V and J ends lost 7 bases and 2 bases respectively, with 11 bases between them. This CDR3 is 13 amino acids long. CDR3 sequence reads: CASTLTLNYGYTF. CDR3 nucleotides: TGTGCCAGCACCCTGACATTAAACTATGGCTACACCTTC.

In its sample, this clonotype was seen a few times. The chain uses TRBV2 and TRBJ1-3; D may be TRBD1 (5 bases). The germline CDR1 and CDR2 sequences are SNHLY and FYNNEI. This CDR3 spans 15 amino acids. V lost 10 bases and J 3 bases, leaving 19 bases between the germline ends. The CDR3 here is CATFPGPGRGNTIYF. CDR3 DNA sequence: TGTGCCACCTTTCCGGGACCTGGTCGTGGAAACACCATATATTTT.

This clonotype was recorded many times. The chain employs TRBV6-5 and TRBJ1-5, with D possibly being TRBD1 (5 bases). The CDR3 consists of 15 residues. V dropped 0 bases and J dropped 3 bases, with 9 bases sitting between them. In germline, CDR1 is MNHEY, CDR2 SVGAGI. CDR3 protein: CASSYSGRANQPQHF. CDR3 nucleotides: TGTGCCAGCAGTTACTCGGGCAGGGCCAATCAGCCCCAGCATTTT.

This clonotype has at least ten counts. The chain recombines TRBV19 with TRBJ2-6; D unclear. CDR1 LNHDA and CDR2 SQIVND come from the germline V gene (reference sequence). The CDR3 runs 13 residues. Trimming pared 6 bases from V and 4 bases from J, leaving 7 bases between. CDR3 DNA: TGTGCCAGTAGCCAAACAGGGGCCAACGTCCTGACTTTC. It is translated as CASSQTGANVLTF. The full variable domain, in which reference TRBV19 and TRBJ2-6 provide the parts outside the CDR3, is DGGITQSPKYLFRKEGQNVTLSCEQNLNHDAMYWYRQDPGQGLRLIYYSQIVNDFQKGDIAEGYSVSREKKESFPLTVTSAQKNPTAFYLCASSQTGANVLTFGAGSRLTVL.

This clonotype was seen a handful of times. This chain uses TRBV28 with TRBJ1-5; D perhaps matches TRBD1 (6 bases). V gave up 3 bases and J gave up 4 bases, with 10 bases separating them. This CDR3 region has 14 residues. The V gene's germline CDR1 is MDHEN and CDR2 SYDVKM. CDR3 protein: CASSFLQGNQPQHF. CDR3 sequence (DNA): TGTGCCAGCAGTTTCCTTCAGGGGAATCAGCCCCAGCATTTT.

The table lists this clonotype with a few counts. The CDR3 here is CASSQVRVEKLFF. CDR3 DNA: TGCGCCAGCAGCCAAGTAAGGGTCGAAAAACTGTTTTTT. The chain recombines TRBV4-1 with TRBJ1-4; D gene ambiguous. Germline values: CDR1 MGHRA, CDR2 YSYEKL. The CDR3 covers 13 residues. Trimming left V 1 base short and J 8 bases short, with 8 bases between.

This clonotype was observed at least ten times. The chain couples TRBV19 to TRBJ1-1; 7 nucleotides line up with TRBD1. The CDR3 is 16 residues long. Trimming cost V 5 bases and J 0 bases; bases outside gene matches: 9. Germline loops: CDR1 LNHDA, CDR2 SQIVND (reference sequence). CDR3 residues: CASSPETGKMNTEAFF. CDR3 nucleotides: TGTGCCAGTAGTCCTGAGACAGGGAAGATGAACACTGAAGCTTTCTTT.

The table lists this clonotype with many counts. V usage is TRBV20-1 and J usage is TRBJ2-3; D might be TRBD1 (5 bases). The germline V and J ends were trimmed by 6 bases and 1 base, with 14 bases remaining between them. Germline loops: CDR1 DFQATT, CDR2 SNEGSKA (reference sequence). This CDR3 has 14 residues. In DNA form, the CDR3 reads TGCAGTGCCAGTGGGGCTGCCGGCACAGATACGCAGTATTTT. It yields the protein CSASGAAGTDTQYF.

This clonotype was seen only a few times. The V gene is TRBV18, the J gene TRBJ1-1, with 8 bases fitting TRBD1. The CDR3 has 16 residues. Germline lookup yields CDR1 KGHSH and CDR2 LQKENI. The V segment lost 5 bases and the J segment 1 base; nucleotides outside the gene matches: 9. The CDR3 coding sequence is TGTGCCAGCTCATCCCAGGGGGCGCTCGGGAACACTGAAGCTTTCTTT. Its protein product is CASSSQGALGNTEAFF.

Many counts were recorded for this clonotype. This chain connects TRBV28 to TRBJ2-2; 8 bases fit TRBD2. Germline lookup yields CDR1 MDHEN and CDR2 SYDVKM. V shed 0 bases and J 7 bases; nucleotides not matched to a gene: 10. The CDR3 spans 17 residues. DNA of the CDR3: TGTGCCAGCAGTTTATGGAGCGGGAGTCCTGGCATCGGGGAGCTGTTTTTT. It specifies CASSLWSGSPGIGELFF.

This clonotype was counted many times. The chain links TRBV29-1 to TRBJ2-1; D uncertain. V was cut by 7 bases and J by 4 bases, with 17 bases left in between. The CDR3 spans 14 residues. Germline V gene sequence: CDR1 SQVTM, CDR2 ANQGSEA. DNA for the CDR3: TGCAGCGCAAAGAATAGGGCCCTTTACAATGAGCAGTTCTTC. Translation: CSAKNRALYNEQFF.

This clonotype was seen ten or more times. This chain uses TRBV7-3 with TRBJ2-1, with a tentative D call TRBD1 (6 bases). The CDR3 has 15 residues. Germline loops: CDR1 SGHTA, CDR2 FQGTGA. Trimming removed 5 bases at V and 5 bases at J, with 16 bases between. CDR3 in amino acids: CASSTQYGTHNEQFF. The CDR3 DNA follows: TGTGCCAGCAGCACCCAGTACGGGACACACAATGAGCAGTTCTTC. The variable domain in full, with the rest retrieved from reference TRBV7-3 and TRBJ2-1, is GAGVSQTPSNKVTEKGKYVELRCDPISGHTALYWYRQSLGQGPEFLIYFQGTGAADDSGLPNDRFFAVRPEGSVSTLKIQRTERGDSAVYLCASSTQYGTHNEQFFGPGTRLTVL.